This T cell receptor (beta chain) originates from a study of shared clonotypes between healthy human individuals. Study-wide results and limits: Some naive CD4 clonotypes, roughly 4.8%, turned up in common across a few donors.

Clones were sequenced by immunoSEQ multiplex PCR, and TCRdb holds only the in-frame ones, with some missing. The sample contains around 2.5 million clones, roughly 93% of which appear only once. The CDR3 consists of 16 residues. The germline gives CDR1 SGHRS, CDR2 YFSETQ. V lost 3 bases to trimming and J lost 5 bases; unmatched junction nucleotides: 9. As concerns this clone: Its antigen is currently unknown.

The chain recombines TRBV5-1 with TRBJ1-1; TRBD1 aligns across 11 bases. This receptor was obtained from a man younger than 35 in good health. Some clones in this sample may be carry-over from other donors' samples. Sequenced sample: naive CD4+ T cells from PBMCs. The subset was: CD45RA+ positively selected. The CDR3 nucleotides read TGCGCCAGCAGCTCGACAGCGGACAGGGGGCTGACTGAAGCTTTCTTT. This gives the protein CASSSTADRGLTEAFF.